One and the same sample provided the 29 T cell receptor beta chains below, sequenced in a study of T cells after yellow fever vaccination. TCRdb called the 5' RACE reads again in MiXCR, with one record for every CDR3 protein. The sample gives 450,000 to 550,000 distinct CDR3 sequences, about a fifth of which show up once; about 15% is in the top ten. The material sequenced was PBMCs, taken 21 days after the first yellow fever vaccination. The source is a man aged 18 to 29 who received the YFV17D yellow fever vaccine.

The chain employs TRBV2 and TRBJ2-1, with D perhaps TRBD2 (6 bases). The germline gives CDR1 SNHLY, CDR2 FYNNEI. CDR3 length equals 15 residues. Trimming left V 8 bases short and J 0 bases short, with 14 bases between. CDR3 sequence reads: CASGGTLSSYNEQFF. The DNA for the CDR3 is TGTGCCAGCGGGGGGACGTTGAGCTCCTACAATGAGCAGTTCTTC.

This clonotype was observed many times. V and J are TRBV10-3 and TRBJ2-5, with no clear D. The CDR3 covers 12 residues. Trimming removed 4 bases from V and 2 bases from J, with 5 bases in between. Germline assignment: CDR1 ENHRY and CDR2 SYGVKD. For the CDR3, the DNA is TGTGCCATCAGTGGACAACAAGAGACCCAGTACTTC. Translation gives CAISGQQETQYF.

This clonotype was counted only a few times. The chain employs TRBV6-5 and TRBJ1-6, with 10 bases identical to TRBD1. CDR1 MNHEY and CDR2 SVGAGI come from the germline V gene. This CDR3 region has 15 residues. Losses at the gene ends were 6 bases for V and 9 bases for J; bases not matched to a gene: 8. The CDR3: CASRLGTGEGSPLHF. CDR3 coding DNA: TGTGCCAGCAGACTCGGGACAGGGGAAGGTTCACCCCTCCACTTT.

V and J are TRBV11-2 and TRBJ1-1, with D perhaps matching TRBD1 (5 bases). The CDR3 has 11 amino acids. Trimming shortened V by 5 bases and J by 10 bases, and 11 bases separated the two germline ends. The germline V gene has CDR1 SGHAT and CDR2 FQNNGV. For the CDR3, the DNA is TGTGCCAGCAGCCGGACATTTGGAGCTTTCTTT. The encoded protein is CASSRTFGAFF.

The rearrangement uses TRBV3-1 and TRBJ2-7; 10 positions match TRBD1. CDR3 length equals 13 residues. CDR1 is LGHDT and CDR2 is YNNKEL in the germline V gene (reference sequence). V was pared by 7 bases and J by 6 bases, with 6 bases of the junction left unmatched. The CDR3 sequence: CASISGQGSEQYF. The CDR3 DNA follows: TGTGCCAGCATATCGGGACAGGGGAGCGAGCAGTACTTC.

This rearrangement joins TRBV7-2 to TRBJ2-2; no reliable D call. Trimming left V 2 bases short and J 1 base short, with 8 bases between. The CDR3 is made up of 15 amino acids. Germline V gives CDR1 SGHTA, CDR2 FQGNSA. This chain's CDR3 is CASSLKGVNTGELFF. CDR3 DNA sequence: TGTGCCAGCAGCTTAAAGGGCGTGAACACCGGGGAGCTGTTTTTT.

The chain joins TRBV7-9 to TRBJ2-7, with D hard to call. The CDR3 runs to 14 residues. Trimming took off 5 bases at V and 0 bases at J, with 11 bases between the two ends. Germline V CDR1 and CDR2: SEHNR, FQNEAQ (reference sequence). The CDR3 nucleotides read TGTGCCAGCAGCCCCCCGATTAGCTCCTACGAGCAGTACGTC. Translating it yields CASSPPISSYEQYV.

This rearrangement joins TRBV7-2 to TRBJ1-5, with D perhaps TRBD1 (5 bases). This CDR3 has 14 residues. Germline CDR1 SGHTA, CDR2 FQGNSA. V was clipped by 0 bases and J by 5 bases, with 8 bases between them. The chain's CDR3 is CASSLADSDQPQHF. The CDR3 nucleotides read TGTGCCAGCAGCTTAGCTGACAGCGATCAGCCCCAGCATTTT.

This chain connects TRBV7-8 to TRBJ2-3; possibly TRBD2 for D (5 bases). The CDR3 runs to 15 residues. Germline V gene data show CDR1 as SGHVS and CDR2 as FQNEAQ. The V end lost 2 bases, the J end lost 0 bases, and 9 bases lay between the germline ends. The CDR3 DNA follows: TGTGCCAGCAGCTTAAGAGCGGTCAGCACAGATACGCAGTATTTT. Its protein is CASSLRAVSTDTQYF.

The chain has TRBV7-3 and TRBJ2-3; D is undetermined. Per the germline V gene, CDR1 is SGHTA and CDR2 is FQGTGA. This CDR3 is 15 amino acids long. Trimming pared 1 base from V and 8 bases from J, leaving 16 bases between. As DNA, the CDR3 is TGTGCCAGCAGCTTAAGTCCAGGCCAGAAGGGTACGCAGTATTTT. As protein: CASSLSPGQKGTQYF.

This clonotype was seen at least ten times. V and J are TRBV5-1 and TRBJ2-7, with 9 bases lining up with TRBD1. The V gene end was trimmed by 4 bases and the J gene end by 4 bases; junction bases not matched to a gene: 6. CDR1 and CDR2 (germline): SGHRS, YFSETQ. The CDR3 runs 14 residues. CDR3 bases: TGCGCCAGCAGCCCGGGACAGGGAGTTTACGAGCAGTACTTC. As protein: CASSPGQGVYEQYF.

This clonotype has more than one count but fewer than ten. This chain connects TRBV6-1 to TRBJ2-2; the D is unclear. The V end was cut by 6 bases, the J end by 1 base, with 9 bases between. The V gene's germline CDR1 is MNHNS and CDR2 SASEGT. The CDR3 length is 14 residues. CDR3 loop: CASSPYRNTGELFF. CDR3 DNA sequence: TGTGCCAGCAGCCCGTACAGGAACACCGGGGAGCTGTTTTTT.

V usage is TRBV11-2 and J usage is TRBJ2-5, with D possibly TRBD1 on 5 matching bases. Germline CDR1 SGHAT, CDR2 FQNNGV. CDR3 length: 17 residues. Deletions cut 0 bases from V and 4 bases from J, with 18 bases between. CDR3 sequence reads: CASSLDGIGVHGETQYF. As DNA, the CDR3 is TGTGCCAGCAGCTTAGATGGAATAGGGGTTCATGGAGAGACCCAGTACTTC.

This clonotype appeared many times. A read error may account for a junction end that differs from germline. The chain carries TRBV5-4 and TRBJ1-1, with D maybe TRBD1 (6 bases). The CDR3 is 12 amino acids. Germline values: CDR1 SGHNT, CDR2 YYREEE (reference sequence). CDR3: CASSLGPRQVSF. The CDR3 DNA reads TGTGCCAGCAGCTTGGGGCCACGACAGGTCAGCTTT. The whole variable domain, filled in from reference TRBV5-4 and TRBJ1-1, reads ETGVTQSPTHLIKTRGQQVTLRCSSQSGHNTVSWYQQALGQGPQFIFQYYREEENGRGNFPPRFSGLQFPNYSSELNVNALELDDSALYLCASSLGPRQVSFGQGTRLTVV.

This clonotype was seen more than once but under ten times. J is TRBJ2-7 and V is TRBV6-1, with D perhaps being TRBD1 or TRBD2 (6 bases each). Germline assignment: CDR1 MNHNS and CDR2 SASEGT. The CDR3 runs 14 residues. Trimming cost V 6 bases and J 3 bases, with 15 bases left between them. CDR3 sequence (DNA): TGTGCCAGCAGACTAGCCGGGGGCCGCTACGAGCAGTACTTC. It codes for CASRLAGGRYEQYF.

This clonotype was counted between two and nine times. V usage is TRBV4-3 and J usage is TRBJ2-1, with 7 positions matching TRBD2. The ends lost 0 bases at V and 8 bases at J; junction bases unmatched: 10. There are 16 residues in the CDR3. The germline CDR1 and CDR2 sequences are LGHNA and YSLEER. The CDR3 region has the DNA TGCGCCAGCAGCCAAGAAGGGAGGGGCTCGTCGTATGAGCAGTTCTTC. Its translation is CASSQEGRGSSYEQFF.

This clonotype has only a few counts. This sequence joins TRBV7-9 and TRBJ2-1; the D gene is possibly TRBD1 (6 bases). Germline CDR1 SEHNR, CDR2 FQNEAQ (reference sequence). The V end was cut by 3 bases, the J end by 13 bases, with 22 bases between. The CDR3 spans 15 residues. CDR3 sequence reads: CASSLTGQPQLGQFF. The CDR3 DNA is TGTGCCAGCAGCTTGACAGGCCAGCCTCAATTGGGACAGTTCTTC.

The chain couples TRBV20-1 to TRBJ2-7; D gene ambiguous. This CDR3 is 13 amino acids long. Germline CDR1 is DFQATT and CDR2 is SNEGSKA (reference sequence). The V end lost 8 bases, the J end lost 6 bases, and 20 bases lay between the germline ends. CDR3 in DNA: TGCAGTTTGAGAGAATCCCTAAATGGCGAGCAGTACGTC. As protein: CSLRESLNGEQYV.

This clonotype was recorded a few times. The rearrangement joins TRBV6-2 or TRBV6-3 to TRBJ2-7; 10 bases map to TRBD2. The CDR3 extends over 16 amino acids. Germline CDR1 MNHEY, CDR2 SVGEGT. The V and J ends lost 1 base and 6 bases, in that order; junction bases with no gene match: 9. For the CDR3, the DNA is TGTGCCAGCAGTTACTGGACTAGCGGCGGCATGGGCGAGCAGTACTTC. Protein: CASSYWTSGGMGEQYF.

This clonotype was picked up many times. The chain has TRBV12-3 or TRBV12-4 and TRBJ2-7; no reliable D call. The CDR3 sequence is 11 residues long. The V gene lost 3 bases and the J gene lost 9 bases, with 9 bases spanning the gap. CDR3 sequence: CASSFGYLQYF. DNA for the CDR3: TGTGCCAGCAGTTTTGGCTACCTGCAGTACTTC.

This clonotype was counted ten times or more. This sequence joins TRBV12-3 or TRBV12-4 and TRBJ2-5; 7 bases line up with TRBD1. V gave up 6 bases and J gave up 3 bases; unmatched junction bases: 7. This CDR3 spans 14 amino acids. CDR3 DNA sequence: TGTGCCAGCAGCCCAGGGGGTCTAAAAGAGACCCAGTACTTC. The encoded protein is CASSPGGLKETQYF.

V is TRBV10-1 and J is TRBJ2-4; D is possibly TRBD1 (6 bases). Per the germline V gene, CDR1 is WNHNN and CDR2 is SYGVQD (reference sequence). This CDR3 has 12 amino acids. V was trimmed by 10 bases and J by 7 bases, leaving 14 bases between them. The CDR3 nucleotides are TGCGCCAACAGGGTTGATGGGAACATTCAGTACTTC. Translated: CANRVDGNIQYF.

The CDR3 here is CASSQVSESSYEQYF. In DNA form, the CDR3 reads TGTGCCAGCAGCCAAGTGAGCGAATCCTCCTACGAGCAGTACTTC. V is TRBV4-2 and J is TRBJ2-7; unclear D gene. The CDR3 has 15 amino acids. Germline V gene lookup returns CDR1 LGHNA and CDR2 YNFKEQ. Trimming stripped 1 base from V and 0 bases from J, with 10 bases between.

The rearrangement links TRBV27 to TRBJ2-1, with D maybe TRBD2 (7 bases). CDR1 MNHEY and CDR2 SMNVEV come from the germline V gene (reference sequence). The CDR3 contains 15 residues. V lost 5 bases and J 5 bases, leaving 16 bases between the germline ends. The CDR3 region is CASSPYRGGNNEQFF. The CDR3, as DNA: TGTGCCAGCAGTCCCTATAGGGGGGGCAACAATGAGCAGTTCTTC.

CDR3 amino acids: CASSQGDRVYNEQFF. The CDR3 DNA sequence: TGCGCCAGCAGCCAGGGTGACAGGGTCTACAATGAGCAGTTCTTC. The chain uses TRBV4-3 and TRBJ2-1, with 7 bases identical to TRBD1. CDR1 LGHNA and CDR2 YSLEER come from the germline V gene. CDR3 length: 15 amino acids. With V trimmed by 3 bases and J by 3 bases, 5 bases remained unmatched.

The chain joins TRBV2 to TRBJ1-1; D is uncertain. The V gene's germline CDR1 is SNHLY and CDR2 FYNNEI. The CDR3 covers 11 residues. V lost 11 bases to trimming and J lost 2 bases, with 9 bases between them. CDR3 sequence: CAVLTNTEAFF. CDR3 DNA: TGTGCCGTCCTAACAAACACTGAAGCTTTCTTT.

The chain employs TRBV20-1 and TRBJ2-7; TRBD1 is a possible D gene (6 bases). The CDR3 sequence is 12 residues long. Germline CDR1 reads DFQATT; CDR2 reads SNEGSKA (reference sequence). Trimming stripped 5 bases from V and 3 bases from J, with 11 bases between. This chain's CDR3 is CSAEPTGYEQYV. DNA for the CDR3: TGCAGTGCTGAGCCGACAGGCTACGAGCAGTACGTC.

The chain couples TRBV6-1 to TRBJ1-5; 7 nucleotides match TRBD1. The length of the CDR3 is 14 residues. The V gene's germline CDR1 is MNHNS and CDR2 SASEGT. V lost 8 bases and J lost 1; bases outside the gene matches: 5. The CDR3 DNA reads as TGTGCCAGCTCAAACAGGGGCAGCAATCAGCCCCAGCATTTT. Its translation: CASSNRGSNQPQHF.

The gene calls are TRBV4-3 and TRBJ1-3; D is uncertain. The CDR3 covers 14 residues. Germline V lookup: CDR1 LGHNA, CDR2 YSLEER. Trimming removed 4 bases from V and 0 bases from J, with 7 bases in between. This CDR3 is CASSLPGSGNTIYF. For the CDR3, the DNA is TGCGCCAGCAGCCTCCCGGGCTCTGGAAACACCATATATTTT.